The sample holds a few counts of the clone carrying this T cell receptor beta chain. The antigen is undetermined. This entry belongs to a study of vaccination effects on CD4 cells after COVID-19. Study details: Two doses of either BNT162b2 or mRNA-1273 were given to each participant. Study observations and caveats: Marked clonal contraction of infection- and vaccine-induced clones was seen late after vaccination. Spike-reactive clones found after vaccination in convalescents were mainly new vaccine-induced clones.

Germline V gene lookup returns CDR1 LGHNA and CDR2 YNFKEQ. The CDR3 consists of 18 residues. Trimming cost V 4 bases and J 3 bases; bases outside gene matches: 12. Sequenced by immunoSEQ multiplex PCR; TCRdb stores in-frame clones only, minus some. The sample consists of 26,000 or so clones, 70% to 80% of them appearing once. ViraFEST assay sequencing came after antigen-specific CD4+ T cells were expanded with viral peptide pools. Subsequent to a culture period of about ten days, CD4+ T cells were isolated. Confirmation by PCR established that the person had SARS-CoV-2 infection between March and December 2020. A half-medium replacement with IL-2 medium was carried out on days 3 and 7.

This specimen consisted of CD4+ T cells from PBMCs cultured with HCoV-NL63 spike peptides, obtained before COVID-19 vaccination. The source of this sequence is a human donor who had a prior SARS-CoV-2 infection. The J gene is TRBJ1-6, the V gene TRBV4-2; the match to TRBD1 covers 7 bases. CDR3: CASSPQHQGTVYNSPLHF. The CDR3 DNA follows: TGTGCCAGCAGCCCGCAGCACCAAGGGACAGTCTATAATTCACCCCTCCACTTT.